The entry that follows covers one TCR beta chain sequence. Its antigen is still unknown. The data derive from a study of T cell repertoires in cytomegalovirus infection. Trimming shortened V by 1 base and J by 5 bases, and 15 bases separated the two germline ends. This CDR3 is built from 15 residues. CDR1 is SGHNT, CDR2 YYREEE, per germline (reference sequence). MiXCR was run by TCRdb on the reads, yielding one entry per CDR3 protein. Of about 130,000 distinct CDR3 sequences in the sample, 24% were seen once. The rearrangement joins TRBV5-4 to TRBJ2-5, with TRBD2 as a possible D gene (6 bases). Sequencing was done on a sample of PBMCs, sequenced either directly or after in vitro stimulation (not recorded which). This TCR was recovered from a human donor in good health (CMV status not recorded). Some clones in this sample may be carry-over from other donors' samples. For the CDR3, the DNA is TGTGCCAGCAGCTTGACCCGGGGGTTAGGGGAGACCCAGTACTTC. It encodes CASSLTRGLGETQYF.